The sequence of this T cell receptor beta chain was determined in a study of blood T cell repertoires in COVID-19. Study-wide background: T cells, B-cell-depleted T cells, or PBMCs provided the cDNA or gDNA that served as material.

This clone was seen more than once but under ten times. This CDR3 contains 13 residues. The germline CDR1 and CDR2 sequences are MNHEY and SVGEGT. V was trimmed by 0 bases and J by 7 bases, leaving 10 bases between them. The method was immunoSEQ multiplex PCR; TCRdb's version includes in-frame clones alone and lacks a portion of them. The table has over 100,000 clones, 75% to 90% seen once. Sequenced material: peripheral blood. This clonotype originated in a human donor in a cohort sampled during active COVID-19. The chain combines TRBV6-2 or TRBV6-3 with TRBJ2-7; possible D gene TRBD2, 5 bases. Here the CDR3 reads CASSYSTRGEQYF. The CDR3 DNA follows: TGTGCCAGCAGTTACTCGACGCGCGGGGAGCAGTACTTC.